The 26 T cell receptor beta chains presented below share a single source sample, sequenced in a study of a mutant IDH1 vaccine in newly diagnosed glioma. Sequenced by immunoSEQ multiplex PCR; TCRdb stores in-frame clones only, minus some. This table holds approximately 27,000 clones, 70% to 90% found once. Their cognate antigens are unknown. Specified time point: week 5, during vaccination. Vaccination comprised doses that each held 300 ug of mutant IDH1 20-mer peptide, plus topical imiquimod. The sample was PBMCs, taken from a glioma patient whose treatment included an IDH1 peptide vaccine. All receptors come from a man between 18 and 29 years old with glioma.

This rearrangement joins TRBV7-9 to TRBJ2-5; 10 bases fit TRBD2. V was pared by 5 bases and J by 1 base, with 4 bases of the junction left unmatched. Germline-derived CDR1 and CDR2 are SEHNR and FQNEAQ (reference sequence). The CDR3 spans 15 residues. The CDR3 DNA reads TGTGCCAGCAGCCCCCGGACTAGCGGCCAAGAGACCCAGTACTTC. This encodes CASSPRTSGQETQYF.

This clone was observed a handful of times. V is TRBV29-1 and J is TRBJ1-1; 7 bases align to TRBD1. V lost 6 bases, J lost 0 bases, and 4 bases stayed unmatched. CDR3 length: 13 residues. CDR1 and CDR2 from the germline V gene are SQVTM and ANQGSEA. The CDR3 DNA reads TGCAGCGTCGACAGGGTGCTGAACACTGAAGCTTTCTTT. This encodes CSVDRVLNTEAFF.

V and J are TRBV5-1 and TRBJ1-1; D is unresolved. The germline V gene encodes CDR1 SGHRS and CDR2 YFSETQ. Between the trimmed V and J ends, which lost 4 bases and 1 base, there was a span of 14 bases. The CDR3 contains 15 residues. The CDR3 DNA reads TGCGCCAGCAGCCCCTTGGGCGAGGGGAACACTGAAGCTTTCTTT. This sequence encodes CASSPLGEGNTEAFF.

The chain has TRBV30 and TRBJ1-5; 9 positions agree with TRBD1. J lost 12 bases, V lost 0 bases, and 12 bases had no gene match. Germline values: CDR1 GTSNPN, CDR2 SVGIG (reference sequence). This CDR3 is 15 amino acids long. In nucleotides, the CDR3 is TGTGCCTGGAGTGTACGTGGACAGGGGACCGTGGGCCAGCATTTT. The encoded protein is CAWSVRGQGTVGQHF.

This chain links TRBV30 with TRBJ2-7; no clear D. CDR1 is GTSNPN, CDR2 SVGIG, per germline (reference sequence). V lost 0 bases and J lost 3, with 6 bases in between. This CDR3 is built from 12 residues. The CDR3 loop reads CAWSVSFYEQYF. The CDR3, as DNA: TGTGCCTGGAGTGTAAGTTTCTACGAGCAGTACTTC. Based on the CDR3 plus reference TRBV30 and TRBJ2-7, the full variable domain is SQTIHQWPATLVQPVGSPLSLECTVEGTSNPNLYWYRQAAGRGLQLLFYSVGIGQISSEVPQNLSASRPQDRQFILSSKKLLLSDSGFYLCAWSVSFYEQYFGPGTRLTVT.

The chain has TRBV6-5 and TRBJ1-2, with D unclear. Trimming took 4 bases from V and 3 from J, leaving 12 bases between them. CDR3 size: 14 residues. Germline V gene data show CDR1 as MNHEY and CDR2 as SVGAGI. The CDR3 loop is CASSSAGYDYGYTF. The CDR3 DNA is TGTGCCAGCAGTTCCGCCGGGTACGACTATGGCTACACCTTC.

This clone appeared a single time. V gene TRBV6-6 combines with J gene TRBJ1-5; D remains unclear. This CDR3 is built from 13 residues. The germline V and J ends were trimmed by 2 bases and 9 bases, with 11 bases remaining between them. Looked up from germline, CDR1 is MNHNY and CDR2 is SVGAGI (reference sequence). CDR3 bases: TGTGCCAGCAGTTACCACCCAAGCGCGCCCCAGCATTTT. Amino acids: CASSYHPSAPQHF.

J is TRBJ1-2 and V is TRBV19; no firm D call. The CDR3 spans 13 residues. The germline V gene encodes CDR1 LNHDA and CDR2 SQIVND (reference sequence). Trimming removed 3 bases at V and 2 bases at J, with 7 bases between. The CDR3 DNA is TGTGCCAGTAGTATTTCGGGGAACTATGGCTACACCTTC. This translates into CASSISGNYGYTF.

The chain has TRBV5-4 and TRBJ2-4; TRBD1 might be the D (6 bases). The CDR3 spans 15 residues. V lost 4 bases and J 4 bases, leaving 15 bases between the germline ends. Germline CDR1 reads SGHNT; CDR2 reads YYREEE (reference sequence). CDR3 sequence: CASSPQATGKNIQYF. The CDR3, as DNA: TGTGCCAGCAGCCCCCAGGCCACAGGGAAAAACATTCAGTACTTC.

The V gene is TRBV7-9, the J gene TRBJ2-5, with D uncertain. Germline CDR1 and CDR2: SEHNR and FQNEAQ (reference sequence). This CDR3 contains 16 residues. V was clipped by 2 bases and J by 1 base, with 14 bases between them. As DNA, the CDR3 is TGTGCCAGCAGCTTATTCTCCGGCAGCCTCCAAGAGACCCAGTACTTC. Amino acids: CASSLFSGSLQETQYF. Drawing the rest from reference TRBV7-9 and TRBJ2-5, the complete variable domain is DTGVSQNPRHKITKRGQNVTFRCDPISEHNRLYWYRQTLGQGPEFLTYFQNEAQLEKSRLLSDRFSAERPKGSFSTLEIQRTEQGDSAMYLCASSLFSGSLQETQYFGPGTRLLVL.

The chain employs TRBV6-6 and TRBJ2-5; D is unclear. Germline values: CDR1 MNHNY, CDR2 SVGAGI (reference sequence). V was trimmed by 11 bases and J by 3 bases, leaving 10 bases between them. CDR3 length: 11 residues. CDR3 nucleotide sequence: TGTGCCTCCGGCGCGGAAGAGACCCAGTACTTC. Its translation is CASGAEETQYF.

This chain connects TRBV30 to TRBJ1-2, with D unclear. Trimming stripped 4 bases from V and 8 bases from J, with 17 bases between. The CDR3 extends over 13 amino acids. Germline V gene lookup returns CDR1 GTSNPN and CDR2 SVGIG (reference sequence). CDR3 sequence: CAWIHGQGLGYTF. CDR3 coding DNA: TGTGCCTGGATCCATGGCCAAGGTCTGGGCTACACCTTC.

The gene calls are TRBV29-1 and TRBJ2-2; 7 bases match TRBD2. The CDR3 length is 11 residues. Germline V lookup: CDR1 SQVTM, CDR2 ANQGSEA. Unmatched junction bases numbered 0, after V lost 6 bases and J lost 5 bases. The CDR3: CSVGGTGELFF. The CDR3 nucleotides are TGCAGCGTGGGGGGGACCGGGGAGCTGTTTTTT.

CDR3 DNA sequence: TGCGCCAGCAGCCAAGATCAGAGCCAGCCCCAGCATTTT. This sequence encodes CASSQDQSQPQHF. V and J are TRBV4-1 and TRBJ1-5; D is uncertain. Germline loops: CDR1 MGHRA, CDR2 YSYEKL. With 0 bases removed from V and 7 bases from J, the gap between germline ends came to 7 bases. The CDR3 loop spans 13 amino acids.

This clone was seen only once. The J gene is TRBJ2-5, the V gene TRBV30; D uncertain. Per the germline V gene, CDR1 is GTSNPN and CDR2 is SVGIG (reference sequence). CDR3 length equals 12 residues. V was clipped by 1 base and J by 5 bases, with 8 bases between them. CDR3 in DNA: TGTGCCTGGAGTGGGTTAGTGGAGACCCAGTACTTC. As protein: CAWSGLVETQYF.

The V and J genes are TRBV4-3 and TRBJ2-3; D might be TRBD2 (5 bases). In germline, CDR1 is LGHNA, CDR2 YSLEER. Trimming stripped 1 base from V and 3 bases from J, with 8 bases between. The CDR3 is made up of 14 amino acids. CDR3 sequence reads: CASSQAGGTDTQYF. CDR3 bases: TGCGCCAGCAGCCAAGCGGGCGGGACAGATACGCAGTATTTT.

The chain uses TRBV9 and TRBJ2-1; the D gene is possibly TRBD1 (6 bases). V was trimmed by 4 bases and J by 7 bases, leaving 15 bases between them. CDR1 SGDLS and CDR2 YYNGEE come from the germline V gene. CDR3 length: 14 residues. The CDR3 DNA sequence: TGTGCCAGCAGCAAGGGGGAGCGGAAGAATGAGCAGTTCTTC. Amino acid sequence: CASSKGERKNEQFF.

This clone was picked up a small number of times. The chain links TRBV6-5 to TRBJ1-1; the match to TRBD1 covers 7 bases. Germline lookup yields CDR1 MNHEY and CDR2 SVGAGI. After removal of 6 bases from V and 4 bases from J, the junction contained 8 bases not matched to a gene. The CDR3 runs 14 residues. The CDR3 nucleotides are TGTGCCAGCAGCCCCCCAGGGGGAAGCACTGAAGCTTTCTTT. Translation: CASSPPGGSTEAFF.

This sequence joins TRBV5-1 and TRBJ1-1; 8 positions match TRBD1. Germline CDR1 and CDR2: SGHRS and YFSETQ. Unmatched junction bases numbered 6, after V lost 3 bases and J lost 2 bases. This CDR3 has 15 amino acids. This chain's CDR3 is CASSYQGAENTEAFF. CDR3 in DNA: TGCGCCAGCAGCTACCAGGGGGCAGAAAACACTGAAGCTTTCTTT.

This sequence joins TRBV29-1 and TRBJ1-1; no reliable D call. The length of the CDR3 is 12 residues. The V gene's germline CDR1 is SQVTM and CDR2 ANQGSEA. V shed 5 bases and J shed 0 bases, with 7 bases lying between them. Written as DNA, the CDR3 is TGCAGCGTTCGGGTCCTGAACACTGAAGCTTTCTTT. It encodes CSVRVLNTEAFF.

The gene calls are TRBV5-1 and TRBJ1-2, with 11 bases aligning to TRBD1. The CDR3 runs to 19 residues. V lost 4 bases to trimming and J lost 0 bases; unmatched junction nucleotides: 14. In germline, CDR1 is SGHRS, CDR2 YFSETQ. CDR3 in amino acids: CASSSSLGQGATANYGYTF. The CDR3 DNA sequence: TGCGCCAGCAGCAGCTCCCTCGGACAGGGGGCAACGGCTAACTATGGCTACACCTTC.

This clone was seen once. The chain joins TRBV6-6 to TRBJ1-1; D remains unclear. The V end was cut by 3 bases, the J end by 3 bases, with 8 bases between. The germline V gene has CDR1 MNHNY and CDR2 SVGAGI (reference sequence). The CDR3 has 13 residues. CDR3 amino acids: CASSYGEHTEAFF. The CDR3 DNA sequence: TGTGCCAGCAGTTATGGTGAACACACTGAAGCTTTCTTT.

In its sample, this clone was seen once. V usage is TRBV5-1 and J usage is TRBJ1-1; TRBD1 matches at 10 bases. The CDR3 sequence is 13 residues long. From germline, CDR1 is SGHRS and CDR2 YFSETQ. Trimming at V came to 4 bases and at J to 5 bases, leaving 2 bases not matched to a gene. DNA of the CDR3: TGCGCCAGCAGCCGGACAGGGGGGACTGAAGCTTTCTTT. As protein: CASSRTGGTEAFF.

This sequence joins TRBV6-1 and TRBJ1-2; D not resolved. The V and J ends lost 3 bases and 7 bases respectively, with 9 bases between them. This CDR3 comprises 12 residues. Germline CDR1 is MNHNS and CDR2 is SASEGT. CDR3 loop: CASSEPHPGYTF. For the CDR3, the DNA is TGTGCCAGCAGTGAGCCCCATCCTGGCTACACCTTC.

The CDR3 DNA follows: TGTGCCAGCAGCCCGGGGACAGGGGGATATGGGAACACTGAAGCTTTCTTT. Protein sequence: CASSPGTGGYGNTEAFF. The V and J genes are TRBV14 and TRBJ1-1; 11 nucleotides match TRBD1. Trimming took 4 bases from V and 1 from J; bases not matched to a gene: 8. The CDR3 sequence is 17 residues long. The germline V gene encodes CDR1 SGHDN and CDR2 FVKESK. Complete variable domain (other parts from reference TRBV14 and TRBJ1-1): EAGVTQFPSHSVIEKGQTVTLRCDPISGHDNLYWYRRVMGKEIKFLLHFVKESKQDESGMPNNRFLAERTGGTYSTLKVQPAELEDSGVYFCASSPGTGGYGNTEAFFGQGTRLTVV.

The chain joins TRBV7-9 to TRBJ1-5, with a possible D match to TRBD1 (5 bases). The CDR3 runs to 16 residues. The V gene lost 5 bases and the J gene lost 1 base, with 15 bases spanning the gap. The germline CDR1 and CDR2 sequences are SEHNR and FQNEAQ (reference sequence). The CDR3 DNA sequence: TGTGCCAGCAGCCCCCCGGGACCTCGGAGCAATCAGCCCCAGCATTTT. Its protein is CASSPPGPRSNQPQHF.